This T cell receptor beta chain derives from a study of blood T cells in healthy people across ages. It was with a sample-barcoded 5' primer and a J-beta primer mix that a second PCR of roughly 7 to 12 cycles was run. TCRdb independently ran MiXCR on the 5' RACE reads; one entry per CDR3 protein. Of around 1,600,000 distinct CDR3 sequences in the sample, approximately 39% were seen once. The CDR3 totals 19 residues. Germline assignment: CDR1 WSHSY and CDR2 SAAADI. V trimming: 2 bases; J trimming: 3 bases; junction bases outside the gene matches: 14. Around 9 milliliters of peripheral blood were drawn from each donor into EDTA-treated tubes. Total RNA amounts of at least 5 micrograms were extracted per sample.

The rearrangement joins TRBV10-2 to TRBJ2-3; 10 bases match TRBD2. The receptor was isolated from a young woman in good health. Sample: blood. CDR3 sequence (DNA): TGCGCCAGCAGTGAGACCCCCGGGGGACTAGCGAGAGCTACAGATACGCAGTATTTT. Amino acids: CASSETPGGLARATDTQYF.